This paragraph covers one T cell receptor (beta chain) sequence. The assay was immunoSEQ multiplex PCR, and TCRdb's table has in-frame clones only and misses some. The profile shows roughly 120,000 clones, approximately 90% of them singletons. The record originates from a study of control samples from healthy donors and cancer patients. V dropped 4 bases and J dropped 3 bases, with 15 bases sitting between them. The CDR3 spans 14 residues. The germline V gene encodes CDR1 SQVTM and CDR2 ANQGSEA. The sequence was collected from a woman aged 18 to 35 in good health. The chain has TRBV29-1 and TRBJ1-2, with D perhaps matching TRBD1 (5 bases). The sequencing input was blood. CDR3 DNA: TGCAGCGTTGTACCCCGCGGGGGGTACTATGGCTACACCTTC. This encodes CSVVPRGGYYGYTF.